The 15 T cell receptor beta chains presented below share a single source sample, sequenced in a study of blood T cell repertoires in COVID-19. Profiled with immunoSEQ multiplex PCR; TCRdb holds only in-frame clones, not every one. This table has about 300,000 clones, roughly 90% appearing once. Sequenced material: peripheral blood. The origin of the receptors is a man between 18 and 35 years old who had recovered from COVID-19.

V gene TRBV5-1 combines with J gene TRBJ1-1; D possibly corresponds to TRBD1 (6 bases). Germline CDR1 SGHRS, CDR2 YFSETQ. V lost 4 bases and J 5 bases, leaving 15 bases between the germline ends. The CDR3 covers 14 residues. In DNA form, the CDR3 reads TGCGCCAGCAGCACCCAACCACAGGGTACTGAAGCTTTCTTT. It translates to CASSTQPQGTEAFF.

The J gene is TRBJ2-7, the V gene TRBV6-5, with 8 positions matching TRBD1. Germline V gene lookup returns CDR1 MNHEY and CDR2 SVGAGI. V shed 0 bases, J shed 3 bases, and the junction held 4 bases outside the gene matches. The CDR3 spans 15 residues. CDR3 DNA sequence: TGTGCCAGCAGTTACTCCCGGACAGGGAACTACGAGCAGTACTTC. This codes for CASSYSRTGNYEQYF.

The V call is TRBV7-2, the J call TRBJ1-1, with D hard to call. V was trimmed by 7 bases and J by 0 bases, leaving 15 bases between them. Germline V gives CDR1 SGHTA, CDR2 FQGNSA. CDR3 length equals 15 residues. The CDR3, as DNA: TGTGCCAGCATAGGACTCACGTTGATGAACACTGAAGCTTTCTTT. Translation gives CASIGLTLMNTEAFF.

J is TRBJ1-1 and V is TRBV5-1, with no clear D. The V gene's germline CDR1 is SGHRS and CDR2 YFSETQ. V was trimmed by 0 bases and J by 1 base, leaving 7 bases between them. The CDR3 length is 14 residues. The CDR3 is CASSLAGENTEAFF. The CDR3, as DNA: TGCGCCAGCAGCTTGGCCGGAGAGAACACTGAAGCTTTCTTT.

CDR3 sequence: CASSIQQGAGELFF. DNA for the CDR3: TGTGCCAGTAGTATACAACAGGGGGCCGGGGAGCTGTTTTTT. The gene calls are TRBV19 and TRBJ2-2, with TRBD1 matching over 8 bases. This CDR3 has 14 residues. Germline-derived CDR1 and CDR2 are LNHDA and SQIVND (reference sequence). Germline trimming cut 2 bases from V and 6 bases from J; bases unmatched to any gene: 2.

This chain connects TRBV5-1 to TRBJ2-5, with 14 nucleotides matching TRBD2. The CDR3 covers 17 residues. V dropped 0 bases and J dropped 5; count of bases not matched to a gene: 6. Germline CDR1 SGHRS, CDR2 YFSETQ. CDR3 region: CASSLGGLAGGAETQYF. CDR3 bases: TGCGCCAGCAGCTTGGGTGGACTAGCGGGGGGCGCGGAGACCCAGTACTTC. The entire variable domain, with the rest obtained from reference TRBV5-1 and TRBJ2-5, is as follows: KAGVTQTPRYLIKTRGQQVTLSCSPISGHRSVSWYQQTPGQGLQFLFEYFSETQRNKGNFPGRFSGRQFSNSRSEMNVSTLELGDSALYLCASSLGGLAGGAETQYFGPGTRLLVL.

The chain uses TRBV6-4 and TRBJ2-7, with TRBD2 matching over 13 bases. Losses at the gene ends were 6 bases for V and 1 base for J; bases not matched to a gene: 6. The CDR3 runs to 16 residues. The V gene's germline CDR1 is MRHNA and CDR2 SNTAGT. CDR3 nucleotide sequence: TGTGCCAGCAGGGTCGGGACTAGCGGGGAATCCTACGAGCAGTACTTC. The encoded protein is CASRVGTSGESYEQYF.

The chain combines TRBV6-1 with TRBJ1-6; D unresolved. V lost 3 bases to trimming and J lost 10 bases, with 10 bases between them. CDR1 and CDR2 from the germline V gene are MNHNS and SASEGT. This CDR3 region has 13 residues. The CDR3 DNA follows: TGTGCCAGCAGTGAGGGGAGCGGGTCACCCCTCCACTTT. Residues: CASSEGSGSPLHF.

This chain links TRBV29-1 with TRBJ1-2; no definite D call. The germline V and J ends were trimmed by 0 bases and 3 bases, with 11 bases remaining between them. CDR3 length: 14 residues. Germline CDR1 and CDR2: SQVTM and ANQGSEA. CDR3 sequence (DNA): TGCAGCGTTGAAGATGAGGCCAGCGACTATGGCTACACCTTC. Encoded protein: CSVEDEASDYGYTF.

The chain couples TRBV4-3 to TRBJ2-7; D is possibly TRBD1 (6 bases). The CDR3 totals 16 residues. The germline V gene has CDR1 LGHNA and CDR2 YSLEER. Between the trimmed V and J ends, which lost 0 bases and 3 bases, there was a span of 15 bases. CDR3: CASSQDTGHPIYEQYF. The CDR3 DNA sequence: TGCGCCAGCAGCCAAGATACGGGACACCCGATCTACGAGCAGTACTTC.

The chain uses TRBV4-1 and TRBJ1-1, with D unresolved. The germline V gene has CDR1 MGHRA and CDR2 YSYEKL. Deletions cut 1 base from V and 7 bases from J, with 4 bases between. CDR3 length: 11 amino acids. The chain's CDR3 is CASSQGIEAFF. In DNA, the CDR3 is TGCGCCAGCAGCCAAGGTATTGAAGCTTTCTTT.

V gene TRBV3-1 (or the pseudogene TRBV3-2) combines with J gene TRBJ2-5, with D tentatively TRBD2 (5 bases). V dropped 6 bases and J dropped 7 bases, with 24 bases sitting between them. Germline loops: CDR1 LGHDT, CDR2 YNNKEL (reference sequence). This CDR3 contains 16 residues. The CDR3 DNA follows: TGTGCCAGCAGGGGCACCCTCCTACGAGGGTGGGCGACCCAGTACTTC. Translating it yields CASRGTLLRGWATQYF.

The rearrangement joins TRBV19 to TRBJ2-7, with D possibly being TRBD1 (6 bases). This CDR3 is 15 amino acids long. Germline V lookup: CDR1 LNHDA, CDR2 SQIVND (reference sequence). V lost 3 bases and J lost 2, with 14 bases in between. The CDR3 DNA is TGTGCCAGTAGTATCGAACAGGGCCTCGCCTACGAGCAGTACTTC. Its translation is CASSIEQGLAYEQYF.

The CDR3 protein is CATSRASGSGTDTQYF. For the CDR3, the DNA is TGTGCCACCAGCAGAGCTAGCGGGAGTGGGACAGATACGCAGTATTTT. The chain has TRBV15 and TRBJ2-3, with 10 bases aligning to TRBD2. Germline V gene lookup returns CDR1 LNHNV and CDR2 YYDKDF (reference sequence). V was pared by 1 base and J by 3 bases, with 4 bases of the junction left unmatched. This CDR3 is built from 16 residues.

The rearrangement links TRBV5-4 to TRBJ2-2; D may be TRBD2 (5 bases). CDR1 is SGHNT, CDR2 YYREEE, per germline (reference sequence). Trimming pared 4 bases from V and 6 bases from J, leaving 16 bases between. The CDR3 totals 15 residues. The CDR3 DNA follows: TGTGCCAGCAGCATACATGGAGGCGGGCCCGGGGAGCTGTTTTTT. Protein product: CASSIHGGGPGELFF.